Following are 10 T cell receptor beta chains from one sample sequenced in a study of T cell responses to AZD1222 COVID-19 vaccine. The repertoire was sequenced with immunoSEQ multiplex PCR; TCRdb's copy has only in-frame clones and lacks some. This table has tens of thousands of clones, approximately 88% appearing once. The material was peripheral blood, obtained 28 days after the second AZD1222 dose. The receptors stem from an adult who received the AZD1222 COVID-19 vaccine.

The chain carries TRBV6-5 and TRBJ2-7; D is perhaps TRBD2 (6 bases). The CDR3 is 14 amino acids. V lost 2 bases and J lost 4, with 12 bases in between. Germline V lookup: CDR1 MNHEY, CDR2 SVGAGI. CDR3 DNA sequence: TGTGCCAGCAGTTACGACAGCGGGCAATACGAGCAGTACTTC. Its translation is CASSYDSGQYEQYF.

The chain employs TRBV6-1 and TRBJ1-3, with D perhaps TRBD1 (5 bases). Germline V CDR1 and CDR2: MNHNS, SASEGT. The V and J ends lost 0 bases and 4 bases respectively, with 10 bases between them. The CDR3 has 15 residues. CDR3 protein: CASSEAPGTGNTIYF. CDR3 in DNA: TGTGCCAGCAGTGAAGCCCCAGGGACGGGAAACACCATATATTTT.

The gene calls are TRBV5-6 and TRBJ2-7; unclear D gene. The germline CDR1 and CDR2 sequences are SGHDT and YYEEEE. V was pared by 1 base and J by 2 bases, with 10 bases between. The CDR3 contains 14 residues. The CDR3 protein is CASSLPTATYEQYF. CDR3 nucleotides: TGTGCCAGCAGCTTGCCAACAGCCACCTACGAGCAGTACTTC.

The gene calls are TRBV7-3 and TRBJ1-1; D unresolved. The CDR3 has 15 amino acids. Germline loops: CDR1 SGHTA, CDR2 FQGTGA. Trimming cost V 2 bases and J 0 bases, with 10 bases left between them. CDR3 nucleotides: TGTGCCAGCAGCTTAGGTAGTACGCTGAACACTGAAGCTTTCTTT. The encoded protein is CASSLGSTLNTEAFF.

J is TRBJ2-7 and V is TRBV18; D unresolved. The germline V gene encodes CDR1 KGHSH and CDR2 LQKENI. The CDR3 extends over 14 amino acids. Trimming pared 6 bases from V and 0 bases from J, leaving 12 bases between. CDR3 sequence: CASSPVAASYEQYF. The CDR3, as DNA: TGTGCCAGCTCCCCTGTGGCCGCCTCCTACGAGCAGTACTTC.

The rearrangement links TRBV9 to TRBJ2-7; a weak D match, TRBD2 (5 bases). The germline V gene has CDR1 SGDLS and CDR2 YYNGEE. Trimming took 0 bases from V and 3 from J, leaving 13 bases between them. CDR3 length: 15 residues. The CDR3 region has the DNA TGTGCCAGCAGCGTAGATCCGGGGTCCCTCTACGAGCAGTACTTC. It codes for CASSVDPGSLYEQYF. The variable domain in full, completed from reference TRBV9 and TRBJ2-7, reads DSGVTQTPKHLITATGQRVTLRCSPRSGDLSVYWYQQSLDQGLQFLIQYYNGEERAKGNILERFSAQQFPDLHSELNLSSLELGDSALYFCASSVDPGSLYEQYFGPGTRLTVT.

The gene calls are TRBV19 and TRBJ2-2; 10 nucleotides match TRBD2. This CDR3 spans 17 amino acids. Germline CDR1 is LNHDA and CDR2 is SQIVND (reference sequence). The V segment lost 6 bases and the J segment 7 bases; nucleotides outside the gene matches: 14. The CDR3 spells CASSRPSGGARIGELFF. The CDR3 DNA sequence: TGTGCCAGTAGCCGCCCGAGCGGGGGGGCTAGAATCGGGGAGCTGTTTTTT.

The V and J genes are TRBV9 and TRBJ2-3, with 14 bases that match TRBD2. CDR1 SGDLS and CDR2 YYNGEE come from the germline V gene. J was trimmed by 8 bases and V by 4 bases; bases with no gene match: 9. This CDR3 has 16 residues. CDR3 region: CASSIGTSGGGVTQYF. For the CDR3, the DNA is TGTGCCAGCAGCATCGGGACTAGCGGGGGAGGAGTTACGCAGTATTTT. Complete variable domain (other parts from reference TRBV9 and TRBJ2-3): DSGVTQTPKHLITATGQRVTLRCSPRSGDLSVYWYQQSLDQGLQFLIQYYNGEERAKGNILERFSAQQFPDLHSELNLSSLELGDSALYFCASSIGTSGGGVTQYFGPGTRLTVL.

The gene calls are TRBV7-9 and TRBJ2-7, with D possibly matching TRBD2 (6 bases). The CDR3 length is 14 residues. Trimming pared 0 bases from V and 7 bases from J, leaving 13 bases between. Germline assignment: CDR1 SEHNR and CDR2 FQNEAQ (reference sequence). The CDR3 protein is CASSLAAGSGEQYF. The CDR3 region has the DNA TGTGCCAGCAGCTTAGCGGCGGGGTCGGGGGAGCAGTACTTC.

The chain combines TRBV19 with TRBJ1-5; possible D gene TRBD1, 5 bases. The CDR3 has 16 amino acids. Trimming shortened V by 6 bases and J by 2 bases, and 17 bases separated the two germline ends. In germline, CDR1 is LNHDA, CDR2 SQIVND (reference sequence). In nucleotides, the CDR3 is TGTGCCAGTAGCGGGGGACGGACCACGGGCAATCAGCCCCAGCATTTT. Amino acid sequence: CASSGGRTTGNQPQHF.